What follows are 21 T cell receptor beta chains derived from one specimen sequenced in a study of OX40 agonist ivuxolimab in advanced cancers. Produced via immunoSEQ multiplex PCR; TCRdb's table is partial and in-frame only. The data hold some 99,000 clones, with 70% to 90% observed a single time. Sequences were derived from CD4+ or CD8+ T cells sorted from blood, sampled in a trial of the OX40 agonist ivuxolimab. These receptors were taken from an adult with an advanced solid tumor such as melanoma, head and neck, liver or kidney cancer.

This chain's CDR3 is CASSQEARVGWAVGSYEQYF. The CDR3 DNA reads TGCGCCAGCAGCCAAGAGGCGAGGGTAGGGTGGGCGGTTGGGTCCTACGAGCAGTACTTC. V and J are TRBV4-3 and TRBJ2-7; weak D call: TRBD2 (5 bases). The CDR3 runs to 20 residues. Germline CDR1 is LGHNA and CDR2 is YSLEER. V lost 0 bases, J lost 1 base, and 25 bases lay in between.

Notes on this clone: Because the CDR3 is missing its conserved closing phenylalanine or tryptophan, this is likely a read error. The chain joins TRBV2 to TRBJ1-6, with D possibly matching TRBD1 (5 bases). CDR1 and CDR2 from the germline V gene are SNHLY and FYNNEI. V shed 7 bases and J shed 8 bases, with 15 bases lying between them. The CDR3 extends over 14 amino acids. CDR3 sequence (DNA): TGTGCCAGCAAACCGGACACACAACATTCACCCCTCCACCTT. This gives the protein CASKPDTQHSPLHL.

The CDR3 region is CASSYSTGYGSYEQYF. The CDR3 nucleotides read TGTGCCAGCAGTTACTCGACAGGGTATGGTAGCTACGAGCAGTACTTC. The chain carries TRBV6-6 and TRBJ2-7, with 7 positions matching TRBD1. This CDR3 spans 16 amino acids. V shed 0 bases and J 3 bases; nucleotides not matched to a gene: 8. Germline V lookup: CDR1 MNHNY, CDR2 SVGAGI (reference sequence).

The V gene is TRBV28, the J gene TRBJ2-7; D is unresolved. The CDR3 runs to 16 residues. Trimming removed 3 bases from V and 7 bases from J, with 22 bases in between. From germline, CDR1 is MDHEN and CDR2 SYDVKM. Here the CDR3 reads CASSFLSTTPYVEQYF. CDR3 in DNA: TGTGCCAGCAGTTTCTTGTCGACCACACCCTACGTGGAGCAGTACTTC.

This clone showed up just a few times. The CDR3 spells CASSPQGSGRSTDTQYF. The DNA for the CDR3 is TGTGCCAGCAGCCCCCAGGGGAGCGGGCGGAGCACAGATACGCAGTATTTT. The V call is TRBV11-2, the J call TRBJ2-3; D is tentatively TRBD1 or TRBD2 (6 bases each). Trimming took off 5 bases at V and 0 bases at J, with 18 bases between the two ends. Germline assignment: CDR1 SGHAT and CDR2 FQNNGV. This CDR3 spans 17 amino acids.

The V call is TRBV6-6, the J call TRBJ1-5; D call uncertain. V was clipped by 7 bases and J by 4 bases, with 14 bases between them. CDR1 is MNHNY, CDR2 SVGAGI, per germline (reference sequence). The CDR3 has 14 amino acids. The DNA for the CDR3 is TGTGCCAGCACCAAAGGTAGTGGGAATCAGCCCCAGCATTTT. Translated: CASTKGSGNQPQHF.

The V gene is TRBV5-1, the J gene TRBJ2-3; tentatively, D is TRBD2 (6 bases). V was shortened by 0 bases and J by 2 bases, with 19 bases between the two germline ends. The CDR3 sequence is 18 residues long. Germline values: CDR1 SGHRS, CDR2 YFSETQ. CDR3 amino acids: CASSLEVWLEGSTDTQYF. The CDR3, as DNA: TGCGCCAGCAGCTTGGAGGTGTGGTTGGAGGGCTCCACAGATACGCAGTATTTT.

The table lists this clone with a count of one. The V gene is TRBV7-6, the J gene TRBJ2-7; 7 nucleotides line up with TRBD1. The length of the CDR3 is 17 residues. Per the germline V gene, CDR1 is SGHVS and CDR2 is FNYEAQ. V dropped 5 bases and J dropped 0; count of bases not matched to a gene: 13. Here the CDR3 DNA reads TGTGCCAGCAGCCCCCTGGGACAGACAATTAGCTCCTACGAGCAGTACTTC. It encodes CASSPLGQTISSYEQYF.

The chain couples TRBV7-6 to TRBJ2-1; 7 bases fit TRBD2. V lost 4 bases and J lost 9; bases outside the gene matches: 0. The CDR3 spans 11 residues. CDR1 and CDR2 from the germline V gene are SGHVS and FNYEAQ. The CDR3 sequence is CASSWGGEQFF. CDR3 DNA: TGTGCCAGCAGCTGGGGGGGTGAGCAGTTCTTC.

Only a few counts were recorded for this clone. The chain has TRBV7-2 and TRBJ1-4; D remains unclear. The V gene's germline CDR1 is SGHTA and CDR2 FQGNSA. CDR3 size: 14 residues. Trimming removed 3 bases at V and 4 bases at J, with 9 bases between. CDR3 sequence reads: CASSLGQSNEKLFF. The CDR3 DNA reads TGTGCCAGCAGCTTGGGCCAAAGTAATGAAAAACTGTTTTTT.

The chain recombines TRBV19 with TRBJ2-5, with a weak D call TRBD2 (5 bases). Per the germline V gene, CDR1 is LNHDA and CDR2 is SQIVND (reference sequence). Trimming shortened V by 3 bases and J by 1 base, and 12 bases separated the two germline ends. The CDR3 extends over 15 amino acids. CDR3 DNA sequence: TGTGCCAGTAGTATGCCCCGACGGGGCCAAGAGACCCAGTACTTC. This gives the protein CASSMPRRGQETQYF.

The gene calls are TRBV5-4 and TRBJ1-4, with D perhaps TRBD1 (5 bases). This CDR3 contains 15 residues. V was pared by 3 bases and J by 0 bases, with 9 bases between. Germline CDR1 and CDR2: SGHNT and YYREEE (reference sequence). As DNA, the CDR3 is TGTGCCAGCAGCTCAGAAGGGGCAACTAATGAAAAACTGTTTTTT. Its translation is CASSSEGATNEKLFF.

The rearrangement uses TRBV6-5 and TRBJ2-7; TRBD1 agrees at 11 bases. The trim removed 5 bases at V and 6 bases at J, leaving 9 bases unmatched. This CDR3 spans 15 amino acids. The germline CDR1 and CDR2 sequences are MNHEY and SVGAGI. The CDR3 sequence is CASSTRGQGVPEQYF. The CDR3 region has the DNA TGTGCCAGCAGTACTCGGGGACAGGGGGTCCCCGAGCAGTACTTC.

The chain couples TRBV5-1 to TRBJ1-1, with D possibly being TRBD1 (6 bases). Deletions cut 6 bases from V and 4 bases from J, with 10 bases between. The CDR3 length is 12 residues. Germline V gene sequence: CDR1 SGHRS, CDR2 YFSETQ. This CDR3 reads CASTLGGTEAFF. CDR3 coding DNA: TGCGCCAGCACCCTAGGGGGCACTGAAGCTTTCTTT.

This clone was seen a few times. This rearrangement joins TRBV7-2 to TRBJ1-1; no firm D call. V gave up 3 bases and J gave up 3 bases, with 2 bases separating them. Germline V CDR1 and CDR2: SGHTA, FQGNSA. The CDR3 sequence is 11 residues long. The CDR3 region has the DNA TGTGCCAGCAGCTTTTACACTGAAGCTTTCTTT. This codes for CASSFYTEAFF.

In nucleotides, the CDR3 is TGTGCCAGCAGCACCCGGACAGGGGCGAACACTGAAGCTTTCTTT. Translating gives CASSTRTGANTEAFF. V and J are TRBV7-2 and TRBJ1-1, with TRBD1 identical over 9 bases. The CDR3 consists of 15 residues. V shed 5 bases, J shed 1 base, and the junction held 5 bases outside the gene matches. The germline V gene has CDR1 SGHTA and CDR2 FQGNSA.

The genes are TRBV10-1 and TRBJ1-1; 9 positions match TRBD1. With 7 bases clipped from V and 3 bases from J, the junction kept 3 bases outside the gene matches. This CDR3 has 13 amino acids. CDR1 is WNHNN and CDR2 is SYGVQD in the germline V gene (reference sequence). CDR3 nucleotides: TGCGCCAGCAAAAGACAGGGGGACACTGAAGCTTTCTTT. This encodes CASKRQGDTEAFF.

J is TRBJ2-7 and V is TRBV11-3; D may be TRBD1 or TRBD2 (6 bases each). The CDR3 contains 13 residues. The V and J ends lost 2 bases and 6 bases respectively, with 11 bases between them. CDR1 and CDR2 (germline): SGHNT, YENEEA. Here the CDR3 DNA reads TGTGCCAGCAGCTTACTACAGGGACTCGAGCAGTACTTC. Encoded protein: CASSLLQGLEQYF.

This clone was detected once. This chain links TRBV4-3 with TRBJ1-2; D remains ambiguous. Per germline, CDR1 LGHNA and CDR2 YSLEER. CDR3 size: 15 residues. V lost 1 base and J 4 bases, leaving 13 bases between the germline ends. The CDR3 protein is CASSQVAGVGYGYTF. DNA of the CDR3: TGCGCCAGCAGCCAAGTTGCGGGAGTCGGCTATGGCTACACCTTC.

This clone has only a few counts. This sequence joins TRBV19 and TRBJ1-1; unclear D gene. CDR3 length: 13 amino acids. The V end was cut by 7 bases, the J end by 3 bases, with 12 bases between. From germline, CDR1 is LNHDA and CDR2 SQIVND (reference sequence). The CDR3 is CASNRPGYTEAFF. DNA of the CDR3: TGTGCCAGTAACCGCCCGGGATACACTGAAGCTTTCTTT.

CDR3 DNA: TGTGCCAGCAGCTTTGATTCAGGGGGCGACACCATATATTTT. Amino acid sequence: CASSFDSGGDTIYF. V and J are TRBV5-4 and TRBJ1-3; TRBD1 aligns across 8 bases. Losses at the gene ends were 2 bases for V and 8 bases for J; bases not matched to a gene: 6. This CDR3 is built from 14 residues. The V gene's germline CDR1 is SGHNT and CDR2 YYREEE (reference sequence).